This TCR beta chain is from a study of patients and donors after allogeneic stem cell transplantation. TCRdb passed the RT-PCR reads through MiXCR, listing each CDR3 protein once. The sample consists of fewer than 13,000 distinct CDR3 sequences, roughly a fifth of them appearing once. Germline CDR1 reads MNHEY; CDR2 reads SVGEGT. V was pared by 6 bases and J by 2 bases, with 9 bases between. There are 13 residues in the CDR3. The sequenced sample was blood, either unsorted or a sorted T cell fraction (not recorded which). The genes are TRBV6-2 or TRBV6-3 and TRBJ2-3, with D hard to call. This sequence originates from a human donor who was either an allogeneic HSCT recipient or a stem cell or donor lymphocyte infusion donor (not recorded which). It is not recorded whose cells these are; they may come from a transplant donor. CDR3 sequence: CASSLRYTDTQYF. The CDR3 DNA follows: TGTGCCAGCAGCCTTAGGTACACAGATACGCAGTATTTT.